These T cell receptor beta chains were read from a single sample in a study of Ad26.COV2.S vaccination and SARS-CoV-2 variants. Assay: immunoSEQ multiplex PCR; the TCRdb copy retains only in-frame clones and omits some. Found here are 350,000 to 400,000 clones, around 85% of them singletons; the top ten hold under 4%. The source material was peripheral blood, sampled in a trial of Ad26.COV2.S vaccine versus placebo. These receptors were taken from a person aged 18-65 years who received the Ad26.COV2.S COVID-19 vaccine or a placebo. Both conserved end residues are part of each CDR3. A D gene is named only where the DNA matches it firmly. Some rows have no size entry. The others give once, few or many, or a class for an expanded clone.

v_call	d_call	j_call	clone_size	cdr3_nt	cdr3_aa
TRBV28	.	TRBJ2-3	.	TGTGCCAGCAGTTTTCGGGTGGATACGCAGTATTTT	CASSFRVDTQYF
TRBV6-5	.	TRBJ2-1	.	TGTGCCAGCAGTTACAGGACAGAGAGTAATGAGCAGTTCTTC	CASSYRTESNEQFF
TRBV12-3/TRBV12-4	.	TRBJ2-7	.	TGTGCCAGTTCAGGAGCCTCTACGGAGCAGTACTTC	CASSGASTEQYF
TRBV27	.	TRBJ2-3	.	TGTGCCAGCAGCTATTCTCCGAGCTACAGGGTGGCAGATACGCAGTATTTT	CASSYSPSYRVADTQYF
TRBV5-6	TRBD2	TRBJ2-1	once	TGTGCCAGCAGCTTGGTAGCGGGGGGTACCTCCTACAATGAGCAGTTCTTC	CASSLVAGGTSYNEQFF
TRBV15	.	TRBJ1-5	.	TGTGCCACCAGCATACACCCAGAGAGGGGGGCCCAGCATTTT	CATSIHPERGAQHF
TRBV12-3/TRBV12-4	.	TRBJ2-5	.	TGTGCCAGCAGTTTACAGACCGGAGAGACCCAGTACTTC	CASSLQTGETQYF
TRBV27	.	TRBJ1-6	.	TGTGCCAGCTCGCGTCCGCCCAGTTTGGGCTCGGCTTCACCCCTCCACTTT	CASSRPPSLGSASPLHF
TRBV7-9	.	TRBJ1-2	.	TGTGCCAGCAGCTTAGCGCTAAGTGGAGGCTACACCTTC	CASSLALSGGYTF
TRBV3-1/TRBV3-2	.	TRBJ2-1	.	TGTGCCAGTAGTAAGAGAGGGGGGGGACACAATGAGCAGTTCTTC	CASSKRGGGHNEQFF
TRBV7-8	.	TRBJ2-4	.	TGTGCCAGCAGCTTAGGGTCCGGGGAGAAAAACATTCAGTACTTC	CASSLGSGEKNIQYF
TRBV7-2	TRBD2	TRBJ2-1	.	TGTGCCAGCAGCGCTAGCGGGGGGGCCTTGGATGAGCAGTTCTTC	CASSASGGALDEQFF
TRBV9	.	TRBJ2-7	.	TGTGCCAGCAGCTTCGGACTGGGATCCTACGAGCAGTACTTC	CASSFGLGSYEQYF
TRBV6-2/TRBV6-3	.	TRBJ1-2	.	TGTGCCAGCAGTTACCGATCGGGGTTAGGCTACACCTTC	CASSYRSGLGYTF
TRBV9	.	TRBJ1-3	.	TGTGCCAGCAGCGTAGACCTGGGGGACACCATATATTTT	CASSVDLGDTIYF
TRBV12-3/TRBV12-4	.	TRBJ1-3	.	TGTGCCAGCAGCACTACAGGCGTCGACACCATATATTTT	CASSTTGVDTIYF